This T cell receptor (beta chain) was recovered during a study of OX40 agonist ivuxolimab in advanced cancers. Study information: Of mixed ages from roughly 23 to 80 and averaging approximately 60 years, the group was just under 85% male.

Trimming took off 2 bases at V and 0 bases at J, with 12 bases between the two ends. This CDR3 has 17 amino acids. Germline V gene data show CDR1 as SGHKS and CDR2 as YYEKEE (reference sequence). This table comes from immunoSEQ multiplex PCR, and its TCRdb copy is limited to in-frame clones, with some not included. The sample includes 75,000 to 100,000 clones, about 91% of them seen just once. The V gene is TRBV5-5, the J gene TRBJ2-6; TRBD1 might be the D (6 bases). Specimen: CD4+ or CD8+ T cells sorted from blood, collected in a trial of the OX40 agonist ivuxolimab. The source of this sequence is an adult with an advanced solid tumor such as melanoma, head and neck, liver or kidney cancer. CDR3 sequence reads: CASSFNRVGSGANVLTF. Here the CDR3 DNA reads TGTGCCAGCAGCTTCAACAGGGTCGGCTCTGGGGCCAACGTCCTGACTTTC.